Listed here are 10 T cell receptor beta chains from one sample, sequenced in a study of T cell responses to AZD1222 COVID-19 vaccine. TCRdb's table, derived via immunoSEQ multiplex PCR, lists solely in-frame clones and lacks some. The sample includes approximately 71,000 clones, 60% to 85% of them seen just once. The specimen comprised peripheral blood, sampled on day 0 of AZD1222 vaccination. The origin of the receptors is an adult in good health.

This sequence joins TRBV6-5 and TRBJ2-7; TRBD2 matches 10 bases. This CDR3 is built from 15 residues. The J segment lost 3 bases and the V segment lost 4 bases, leaving 6 bases of the junction unmatched. Germline CDR1 reads MNHEY; CDR2 reads SVGAGI. The CDR3 region is CASSLPGLAIYEQYF. CDR3 bases: TGTGCCAGCAGTTTACCGGGACTAGCGATCTACGAGCAGTACTTC.

This sequence joins TRBV27 and TRBJ1-5, with 7 positions matching TRBD1. There are 17 residues in the CDR3. Germline V CDR1 and CDR2: MNHEY, SMNVEV (reference sequence). J was trimmed by 0 bases and V by 5 bases; bases with no gene match: 10. CDR3 DNA: TGTGCCAGCAGTAGACAGGGCCCCCGCTATAGCAATCAGCCCCAGCATTTT. Its protein product is CASSRQGPRYSNQPQHF.

The rearrangement links TRBV11-3 to TRBJ2-2, with a possible D match to TRBD2 (5 bases). Germline CDR1 and CDR2: SGHNT and YENEEA. With 3 bases removed from V and 6 bases from J, the gap between germline ends came to 11 bases. The CDR3 contains 14 residues. The CDR3 DNA is TGTGCCAGCAGCTTCGCACTCGGGGCCGGGGAGCTGTTTTTT. Encoded protein: CASSFALGAGELFF.

The chain joins TRBV2 to TRBJ1-6, with 8 bases matching TRBD1. V trimming: 6 bases; J trimming: 7 bases; junction bases outside the gene matches: 2. Germline CDR1 reads SNHLY; CDR2 reads FYNNEI. The CDR3 sequence is 13 residues long. This chain's CDR3 is CASSRQGNSPLHF. CDR3 DNA sequence: TGTGCCAGCAGCCGACAGGGGAATTCACCCCTCCACTTT. The full variable domain, with the rest looked up from reference TRBV2 and TRBJ1-6, is EPEVTQTPSHQVTQMGQEVILRCVPISNHLYFYWYRQILGQKVEFLVSFYNNEISEKSEIFDDQFSVERPDGSNFTLKIRSTKLEDSAMYFCASSRQGNSPLHFGNGTRLTVT.

V and J are TRBV4-2 and TRBJ2-2, with 9 bases aligning to TRBD1. V trimming: 4 bases; J trimming: 5 bases; junction bases outside the gene matches: 11. The CDR3 has 17 residues. Germline assignment: CDR1 LGHNA and CDR2 YNFKEQ. The chain's CDR3 is CASSRATGTGFTGELFF. The DNA for the CDR3 is TGTGCCAGCAGCCGAGCAACCGGGACAGGGTTTACCGGGGAGCTGTTTTTT.

The gene calls are TRBV4-1 and TRBJ1-3, with no clear D. V was trimmed by 1 base and J by 0 bases, leaving 7 bases between them. The CDR3 loop spans 15 amino acids. The V gene's germline CDR1 is MGHRA and CDR2 YSYEKL. DNA of the CDR3: TGCGCCAGCAGCCAAGGGCCTAGCTCTGGAAACACCATATATTTT. It encodes CASSQGPSSGNTIYF.

The chain is built from TRBV10-1 and TRBJ1-1, with D maybe TRBD1 (6 bases). Germline-derived CDR1 and CDR2 are WNHNN and SYGVQD (reference sequence). The CDR3 consists of 15 residues. Trimming took 6 bases from V and 1 from J, leaving 15 bases between them. CDR3 nucleotide sequence: TGCGCCAGCAGCGGGGGCCTAGGGAAGAACACTGAAGCTTTCTTT. This gives the protein CASSGGLGKNTEAFF.

The V and J genes are TRBV10-2 and TRBJ2-7, with TRBD1 matching over 9 bases. The CDR3 extends over 15 amino acids. The junction had 2 bases not matched to a gene; V was cut back by 1 base and J by 1 base. CDR1 is WSHSY, CDR2 SAAADI, per germline. The CDR3: CASSELQGASYEQYF. The CDR3 DNA reads TGCGCCAGCAGTGAGTTACAGGGGGCGTCCTACGAGCAGTACTTC.

The chain couples TRBV14 to TRBJ1-1; 9 bases are shared with TRBD1. Trimming took 5 bases from V and 4 from J; bases not matched to a gene: 5. Germline CDR1 SGHDN, CDR2 FVKESK. The CDR3 is 14 amino acids. The CDR3 nucleotides are TGTGCCAGCAGCAAAAGACAGGGGGTCACTGAAGCTTTCTTT. This codes for CASSKRQGVTEAFF.

This clone has just a few counts. The chain carries TRBV5-1 and TRBJ1-6, with 7 bases identical to TRBD1. The CDR3 consists of 15 residues. After removal of 0 bases from V and 9 bases from J, the junction contained 6 bases not matched to a gene. The germline V gene has CDR1 SGHRS and CDR2 YFSETQ. CDR3 sequence: CASSLGDSVSSPLHF. CDR3 in DNA: TGCGCCAGCAGCTTGGGGGACAGTGTTTCTTCACCCCTCCACTTT.